A selection of T cell receptor beta chains follows, all from one sample in a study of cytotoxic CD8 clonotypes in ibrutinib-treated CLL. Data came from immunoSEQ multiplex PCR; TCRdb stores just in-frame clones and leaves some out. The sample shows around 41,000 clones, just over 70% of them seen only once. The specimen comprised PBMCs, sampled at disease progression, from a patient treated with ibrutinib. The receptor set was obtained from a human donor with chronic lymphocytic leukemia. The CDR3 runs from the conserved cysteine through the conserved F or W. The D gene is left open where the match is weak. Not all rows give a size; the values are once, few, many and, for expanded clones, a class.

J gene | D gene | V gene | clone size | CDR3 protein | CDR3 DNA
TRBJ1-2 | NA | TRBV5-6 | NA | CASSLRGAPRLDGYTF | TGTGCCAGCAGCTTGAGAGGTGCCCCGCGGCTAGATGGCTACACCTTC
TRBJ1-5 | NA | TRBV29-1 | NA | CSVEPRRQTNQPQHF | TGCAGCGTTGAACCCCGCAGACAGACTAATCAGCCCCAGCATTTT
TRBJ2-7 | NA | TRBV9 | NA | CASSVSPVTTYEQYF | TGTGCCAGCAGCGTATCCCCGGTCACAACCTACGAGCAGTACTTC
TRBJ2-7 | NA | TRBV7-9 | few | CASSLIGDYEQYF | TGTGCCAGCAGCTTAATTGGAGACTACGAGCAGTACTTC
TRBJ2-5 | NA | TRBV5-1 | NA | CASSFKGEETQYF | TGCGCCAGCAGCTTTAAAGGGGAAGAGACCCAGTACTTC
TRBJ1-2 | TRBD1 | TRBV18 | NA | CASSPRDRGSYGYTF | TGTGCCAGCTCACCGAGGGACAGGGGCTCCTATGGCTACACCTTC
TRBJ2-1 | NA | TRBV27 | NA | CASSPGTARTNEQFF | TGTGCCAGCAGTCCCGGGACTGCCCGTACGAATGAGCAGTTCTTC
TRBJ1-5 | NA | TRBV18 | few | CASSPSTIGTLNQPQHF | TGTGCCAGCTCACCAAGTACTATCGGGACGCTCAATCAGCCCCAGCATTTT
TRBJ1-2 | NA | TRBV9 | NA | CASSAVQGRRVYGYTF | TGTGCCAGCAGCGCAGTGCAGGGGCGAAGAGTTTATGGCTACACCTTC
TRBJ2-3 | TRBD1 | TRBV9 | NA | CASSIRQGGGTQYF | TGTGCCAGCAGCATTCGACAGGGGGGAGGTACGCAGTATTTT
TRBJ2-7 | TRBD1 | TRBV27 | NA | CASSSDLRGSSYEQYF | TGTGCCAGCAGTTCGGATCTCAGGGGGTCCTCCTACGAGCAGTACTTC
TRBJ2-5 | TRBD2 | TRBV2 | once | CASRGTSGSKETQYF | TGTGCCAGCAGGGGGACTAGCGGGTCCAAAGAGACCCAGTACTTC
TRBJ1-2 | NA | TRBV6-5 | NA | CASSPTPGPPYGYTF | TGTGCCAGCAGTCCCACCCCCGGACCCCCCTATGGCTACACCTTC
TRBJ1-1 | NA | TRBV18 | NA | CASSPGVRGAFF | TGTGCCAGCTCACCAGGGGTCCGCGGAGCTTTCTTT
TRBJ2-5 | NA | TRBV5-4 | few | CASSLQGVETQYF | TGTGCCAGCAGCTTACAGGGAGTGGAGACCCAGTACTTC
TRBJ1-2 | NA | TRBV2 | few | CASSDSNRVGYGYTF | TGTGCCAGCAGTGATTCGAACAGAGTGGGCTATGGCTACACCTTC
TRBJ2-3 | NA | TRBV11-2 | NA | CASSSQRNTQYF | TGTGCCAGCAGCTCACAGCGGAATACGCAGTATTTT
TRBJ2-3 | NA | TRBV25-1 | NA | CASSELGRYARTDTQYF | TGTGCCAGCAGTGAATTGGGCAGGTATGCCCGCACAGATACGCAGTATTTT
TRBJ2-7 | TRBD2 | TRBV5-1 | NA | CASSPGTSGRVYEQYF | TGCGCCAGCAGTCCCGGGACTAGCGGGAGAGTGTACGAGCAGTACTTC
TRBJ2-7 | NA | TRBV14 | NA | CASSEDRYEQYF | TGTGCCAGCAGCGAAGATCGTTACGAGCAGTACTTC
TRBJ2-7 | NA | TRBV28 | NA | CASTRDSYEQYF | TGTGCCAGTACCAGAGACTCCTACGAGCAGTACTTC
TRBJ1-2 | NA | TRBV19 | NA | CASSIDYGYTF | TGTGCCAGTAGTATAGACTATGGCTACACCTTC
TRBJ1-1 | NA | TRBV6-5 | NA | CASSYSLAGDTEAFF | TGTGCCAGCAGTTACTCTCTCGCCGGGGACACTGAAGCTTTCTTT
TRBJ2-1 | TRBD2 | TRBV5-4 | NA | CASRGVSGRATVEQFF | TGTGCCAGCAGGGGGGTTAGCGGGAGGGCCACCGTTGAGCAGTTCTTC
TRBJ1-2 | TRBD1 | TRBV12-5 | NA | CASGRQGAHGLYGYTF | TGTGCTAGTGGGAGACAGGGGGCGCATGGTCTCTATGGCTACACCTTC
TRBJ1-4 | NA | TRBV18 | NA | CASSPSRQYPTNEKLFF | TGTGCCAGCTCACCCTCTCGACAGTACCCAACTAATGAAAAACTGTTTTTT
TRBJ1-4 | TRBD1 | TRBV13 | NA | CASSFSLFGQGGEKLFF | TGTGCCAGCAGCTTCTCGCTCTTCGGACAGGGAGGAGAAAAACTGTTTTTT
TRBJ2-7 | TRBD2 | TRBV29-1 | once | CSVEGSSGGAYEQYF | TGCAGCGTTGAAGGAAGTAGCGGGGGGGCCTACGAGCAGTACTTC
TRBJ1-2 | NA | TRBV7-9 | medium-sized | CASSLAGPNYGYTF | TGTGCCAGCAGCTTAGCAGGCCCTAACTATGGCTACACCTTC
TRBJ2-7 | NA | TRBV11-3 | NA | CARTAPENYEQYF | TGTGCCAGGACCGCACCGGAGAATTACGAGCAGTACTTC
TRBJ2-3 | TRBD1 | TRBV15 | once | CATSLGQTSTDTQYF | TGTGCCACCAGCTTGGGACAGACTAGCACAGATACGCAGTATTTT
TRBJ2-4 | NA | TRBV5-6 | NA | CASSLGATLNIQYF | TGTGCCAGCAGCTTGGGCGCCACCCTGAACATTCAGTACTTC
TRBJ2-7 | NA | TRBV27 | few | CASSLGMSSEQYF | TGTGCCAGCAGTTTAGGGATGTCTAGCGAGCAGTACTTC
TRBJ2-5 | TRBD1 | TRBV9 | NA | CASSPSSTGPPQETQYF | TGTGCCAGCAGCCCCTCGTCGACAGGGCCGCCCCAAGAGACCCAGTACTTC
TRBJ2-1 | TRBD1 | TRBV4-1 | few | CASSYRDSFSYNEQFF | TGCGCCAGCAGCTACCGGGACAGCTTCTCCTACAATGAGCAGTTCTTC
TRBJ2-2 | NA | TRBV7-3 | NA | CASSTPHSQGGTGELFF | TGTGCCAGCAGCACCCCCCATAGCCAGGGTGGGACCGGGGAGCTGTTTTTT
TRBJ2-2 | TRBD1 | TRBV18 | NA | CASSPRTGYKTGELFF | TGTGCCAGCTCACCGAGGACAGGGTATAAGACCGGGGAGCTGTTTTTT
TRBJ1-2 | NA | TRBV18 | few | CASSPTSGDLRPGGYTF | TGTGCCAGCTCACCGACCTCAGGGGACCTACGTCCGGGTGGCTACACCTTC
TRBJ1-5 | TRBD1 | TRBV5-1 | few | CASSLGTGMGNQPQHF | TGCGCCAGCAGCTTGGGGACAGGGATGGGGAATCAGCCCCAGCATTTT
TRBJ2-7 | NA | TRBV5-1 | NA | CASSEQAVLDEQYF | TGCGCCAGCAGCGAACAGGCCGTTTTAGACGAGCAGTACTTC
TRBJ1-1 | NA | TRBV5-6 | NA | CASSLADRMNTEAFF | TGTGCCAGCAGCTTGGCCGACAGGATGAACACTGAAGCTTTCTTT
TRBJ1-6 | TRBD1 | TRBV19 | few | CASSDRATSPLHF | TGTGCCAGTAGTGACAGGGCAACTTCACCCCTCCACTTT
TRBJ2-1 | NA | TRBV7-7 | NA | CASSLGTGRANEQFF | TGTGCTAGCAGCTTAGGCACAGGGCGGGCCAATGAGCAGTTCTTC
TRBJ2-1 | NA | TRBV5-1 | NA | CASSAAYNEQFF | TGCGCCAGCAGCGCAGCATACAATGAGCAGTTCTTC
TRBJ2-2 | NA | TRBV7-2 | NA | CASSSTGTGELFF | TGTGCCAGCAGCTCTACAGGTACCGGGGAGCTGTTTTTT
TRBJ1-5 | TRBD1 | TRBV9 | NA | CASSGGTGGIQPQHF | TGTGCCAGCAGCGGGGGGACAGGGGGTATACAGCCCCAGCATTTT
TRBJ2-1 | NA | TRBV7-3 | NA | CASSGREGSEQFF | TGTGCCAGCAGCGGCAGGGAAGGGTCTGAGCAGTTCTTC
TRBJ2-7 | TRBD2 | TRBV2 | NA | CASVQERGSYEQYF | TGTGCCAGCGTCCAGGAGCGGGGATCTTACGAGCAGTACTTC
TRBJ2-7 | NA | TRBV19 | few | CARDWGPSHHEQYF | TGTGCCAGGGATTGGGGGCCATCGCACCACGAGCAGTACTTC
TRBJ1-5 | TRBD1 | TRBV19 | few | CASSTRQGASQPQHF | TGTGCCAGTAGTACTCGACAGGGGGCGAGTCAGCCCCAGCATTTT
TRBJ2-7 | NA | TRBV11-2 | once | CASSLIRSYEQYF | TGTGCCAGCAGCTTAATCAGATCCTACGAGCAGTACTTC
TRBJ2-5 | NA | TRBV11-2 | NA | CASSARSPQETQYF | TGTGCCAGCAGCGCGCGGTCGCCTCAAGAGACCCAGTACTTC
TRBJ1-4 | NA | TRBV19 | NA | CASSRTGEKLFF | TGTGCCAGTAGTAGAACGGGGGAAAAACTGTTTTTT
TRBJ1-2 | NA | TRBV10-1 | NA | CASSVDRNYGYTF | TGCGCCAGCAGTGTCGACAGAAACTATGGCTACACCTTC
TRBJ1-5 | TRBD1 | TRBV28 | few | CASLDRDQPQHF | TGTGCCAGCTTGGACAGGGATCAGCCCCAGCATTTT
TRBJ1-1 | NA | TRBV7-9 | few | CACQQGEYTEAFF | TGTGCCTGTCAACAGGGAGAGTACACTGAAGCTTTCTTT
TRBJ1-1 | NA | TRBV4-1 | few | CASSQVAGREAEAFF | TGCGCCAGCAGCCAAGTCGCAGGGCGGGAGGCTGAAGCTTTCTTT